The 5 T cell receptor beta chains given below trace back to one sample, sequenced in a study of blood T cell repertoires in COVID-19. Method: immunoSEQ multiplex PCR; TCRdb's copy keeps in-frame clones and lacks some. The sample records 200,000 to 250,000 clones, about four fifths being singletons. The sequenced material came from PBMCs or T cells enriched from blood (not recorded which). Receptors originate from a woman between 40 and 50 years old with acute COVID-19.

This clone was found once. The rearrangement joins TRBV20-1 to TRBJ1-4; D unresolved. Germline-derived CDR1 and CDR2 are DFQATT and SNEGSKA (reference sequence). The V end lost 3 bases, the J end lost 14 bases, and 19 bases lay between the germline ends. The CDR3 sequence is 13 residues long. The CDR3 DNA reads TGCAGTGCTAGTTCCCCGACCGGGAAAACCCTGTTTTTT. The encoded protein is CSASSPTGKTLFF.

V gene TRBV6-2 or TRBV6-3 combines with J gene TRBJ1-3, with 8 bases aligning to TRBD1. CDR1 and CDR2 (germline): MNHEY, SVGEGT. The CDR3 spans 16 residues. V was pared by 5 bases and J by 5 bases, with 11 bases of the junction left unmatched. In DNA, the CDR3 is TGTGCCAGCAGTCGGGGGACAGGAGCTTCCAGAAACACCATATATTTT. Translating gives CASSRGTGASRNTIYF.

About this clone itself: Other DNA sequences in this specimen translate into the identical CDR3. This rearrangement joins TRBV7-2 to TRBJ1-2; TRBD1 is a possible D gene (6 bases). This CDR3 contains 13 residues. Germline CDR1 reads SGHTA; CDR2 reads FQGNSA. V dropped 1 base and J dropped 7 bases, with 10 bases sitting between them. The CDR3 loop reads CASSLGRGSGYTF. In nucleotides, the CDR3 is TGTGCCAGCAGCTTAGGCAGGGGCAGTGGCTACACCTTC.

This clone turned up a few times. The rearrangement uses TRBV5-4 and TRBJ2-7; possibly TRBD1 for D (6 bases). Trimming took 4 bases from V and 0 from J, leaving 11 bases between them. CDR1 SGHNT and CDR2 YYREEE come from the germline V gene (reference sequence). This CDR3 has 14 amino acids. The CDR3 coding sequence is TGTGCCAGCAGCCCCATGGACAGCTCCTACGAGCAGTACTTC. Translation gives CASSPMDSSYEQYF.

The gene calls are TRBV5-1 and TRBJ2-3, with D perhaps matching TRBD1 (5 bases). Per germline, CDR1 SGHRS and CDR2 YFSETQ. V dropped 1 base and J dropped 2 bases, with 11 bases sitting between them. This CDR3 is built from 15 residues. CDR3 residues: CASSLRDSHTDTQYF. The CDR3 DNA is TGCGCCAGCAGCTTGCGAGACAGCCACACAGATACGCAGTATTTT.